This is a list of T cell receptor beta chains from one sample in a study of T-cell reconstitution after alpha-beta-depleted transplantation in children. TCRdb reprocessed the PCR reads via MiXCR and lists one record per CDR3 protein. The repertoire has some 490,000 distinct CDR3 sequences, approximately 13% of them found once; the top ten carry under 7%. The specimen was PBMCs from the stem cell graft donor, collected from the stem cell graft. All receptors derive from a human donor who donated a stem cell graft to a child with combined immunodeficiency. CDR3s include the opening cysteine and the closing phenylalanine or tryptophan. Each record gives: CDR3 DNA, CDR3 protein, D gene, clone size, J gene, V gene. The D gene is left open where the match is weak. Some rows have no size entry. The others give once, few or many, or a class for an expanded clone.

TGCGCCAGCAGCCAGTCGTCAGCGCTCCAAGAGACCCAGTACTTC CASSQSSALQETQYF . . TRBJ2-5 TRBV4-3
TGCGCCAGCAGCTTGGGCGGGGACGGGATTTACTACGAGCAGTACTTC CASSLGGDGIYYEQYF . few TRBJ2-7 TRBV5-1
TGTGCCAGCAGGGGCCTAGCCAATGAGCAGTTCTTC CASRGLANEQFF . few TRBJ2-1 TRBV12-3/TRBV12-4
TGTGCCAGCAGCTTAAGGACTAGCCCCCAGTTCTTC CASSLRTSPQFF TRBD2 many TRBJ2-1 TRBV11-2
TGCGCCAGCAGCCAAGGACAGGCGTATAATTCACCCCTCCACTTT CASSQGQAYNSPLHF . many TRBJ1-6 TRBV4-3
TGCGCCAGCAGCCCGGCCGGAAGTAGCAATCAGCCCCAGCATTTT CASSPAGSSNQPQHF . few TRBJ1-5 TRBV5-1
TGTGCCAGCAGCGCGGGACAGGGGGCAGATACGCAGTATTTT CASSAGQGADTQYF TRBD1 many TRBJ2-3 TRBV5-5
TGCGCCAGCAGCCCGGGACTAGCGGGAGTTTCCGTCGATGAGCAGTTCTTC CASSPGLAGVSVDEQFF TRBD2 many TRBJ2-1 TRBV5-1
TGTGCCAGCAGCCAAGTTGCCGGGACAGGGCACTACGAGCAGTACTTC CASSQVAGTGHYEQYF TRBD1 few TRBJ2-7 TRBV14
TGCAGCTCCGACGAAGGTGGCAGGGAGCAATCGAACACCGGGGAGCTGTTTTTT CSSDEGGREQSNTGELFF . many TRBJ2-2 TRBV29-1
TGTGCCAGCAGGACGGACAGGGGGGCCACTGAAGCTTTCTTT CASRTDRGATEAFF TRBD1 . TRBJ1-1 TRBV28
TGTGCCACCAGTAGTTGGCCCAACACAGCTACGCAGTATTTT CATSSWPNTATQYF . many TRBJ2-3 TRBV24-1
TGTGCCAGCAGTTTAGAAACAGGGACTAGCGGGAGAAACGAGCAGTACTTC CASSLETGTSGRNEQYF TRBD2 many TRBJ2-7 TRBV12-3/TRBV12-4
TGTGCCAGCTCACCACTGCCGGAGGGAGGCGCAGCCAAAAACATTCAGTACTTC CASSPLPEGGAAKNIQYF . . TRBJ2-4 TRBV18
TGTGCCAGCAGCTTAGTGGGGGAGATCTCCTACGAGCAGTACTTC CASSLVGEISYEQYF . few TRBJ2-7 TRBV7-2
TGCAGTGCCCGTGAGGGCCCAGCCCACTACGAGCAGTACTTC CSAREGPAHYEQYF . . TRBJ2-7 TRBV20-1